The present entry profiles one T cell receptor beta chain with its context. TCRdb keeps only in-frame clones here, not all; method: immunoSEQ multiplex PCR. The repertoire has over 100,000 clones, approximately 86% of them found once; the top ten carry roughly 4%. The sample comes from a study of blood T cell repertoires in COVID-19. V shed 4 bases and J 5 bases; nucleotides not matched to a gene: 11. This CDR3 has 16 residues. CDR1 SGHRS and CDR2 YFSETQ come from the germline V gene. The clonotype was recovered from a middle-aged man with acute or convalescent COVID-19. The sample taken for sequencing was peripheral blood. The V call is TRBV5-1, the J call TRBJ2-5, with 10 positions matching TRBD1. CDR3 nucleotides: TGCGCCAGCAGCCCGTGGACAGGGGGAGGTTTGGAGACCCAGTACTTC. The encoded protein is CASSPWTGGGLETQYF.